This T cell receptor (beta chain) appears in the sequencing data of a study of CD8+ T cells in alopecia areata. The sample's treatment: oral pan-JAK inhibitor, 5-10 mg twice daily. CDR1 and CDR2 from the germline V gene are SGHTA and FQGNSA. There are 13 residues in the CDR3. V was clipped by 4 bases and J by 1 base, with 7 bases between them. The sequencing template was cDNA reverse transcribed from extracted RNA. Data came from immunoSEQ multiplex PCR; TCRdb stores just in-frame clones and leaves some out. The sample includes about 140,000 clones, roughly 86% of them seen just once. The TCR was taken from a human donor with alopecia areata. Material: CD8+ T cells sorted from blood, obtained at week 4, from a patient treated with tofacitinib. V gene TRBV7-2 combines with J gene TRBJ1-1; the D gene is possibly TRBD1 (5 bases). In DNA form, the CDR3 reads TGTGCCAGCAGCTGGACACCGAACACTGAAGCTTTCTTT. Protein product: CASSWTPNTEAFF.